These 32 T cell receptor beta chains were sequenced from one sample in a study of cytomegalovirus exposure and HLA in healthy donors. The PCR had 60 Vbeta and 13 Jbeta primers. The assay was immunoSEQ multiplex PCR, and TCRdb's table has in-frame clones only and misses some. The table shows 110,000 to 150,000 clones, with around four fifths occurring only once. Sequenced input: PBMCs. The receptors shown here come from a male donor in good health and CMV-seronegative.

This clone has just one count. V usage is TRBV5-8 and J usage is TRBJ2-2; TRBD1 is a possible D gene (5 bases). CDR3 size: 18 residues. V lost 0 bases, J lost 2 bases, and 17 bases lay in between. The germline gives CDR1 SGHTS, CDR2 YDEGEE. DNA for the CDR3: TGTGCCAGCAGCTTGGTTGCCGTTCAGGGAAGTAACACCGGGGAGCTGTTTTTT. This codes for CASSLVAVQGSNTGELFF.

The rearrangement joins TRBV6-1 to TRBJ2-7, with D perhaps TRBD1 (5 bases). Germline loops: CDR1 MNHNS, CDR2 SASEGT. The CDR3 loop spans 16 amino acids. V lost 2 bases and J lost 2, with 16 bases in between. Here the CDR3 reads CASSEYLRGSTYEQYF. CDR3 DNA sequence: TGTGCCAGCAGTGAATACTTAAGGGGCTCTACCTACGAGCAGTACTTC.

This clone turned up a few times. At the DNA level, this CDR3 is encoded by other sequences in the same sample as well. The chain joins TRBV19 to TRBJ2-7; the match to TRBD2 covers 11 bases. CDR1 LNHDA and CDR2 SQIVND come from the germline V gene (reference sequence). The CDR3 is 14 amino acids. V was pared by 4 bases and J by 4 bases, with 3 bases of the junction left unmatched. CDR3 residues: CASSTTSGSYEQYF. The CDR3 bases are TGTGCCAGTAGTACTACTAGCGGGAGTTACGAGCAGTACTTC.

This clone was detected only once. CDR3 nucleotide sequence: TGTGCCAGCAGCCTCACTAGCGGGAGAAACCCCACCGGGGAGCTGTTTTTT. This encodes CASSLTSGRNPTGELFF. The chain recombines TRBV11-3 with TRBJ2-2; 11 nucleotides line up with TRBD2. The germline gives CDR1 SGHNT, CDR2 YENEEA. The CDR3 contains 17 residues. After removal of 5 bases from V and 4 bases from J, the junction contained 9 bases not matched to a gene.

This clone was picked up one time. Other DNA variants within this sample encode the same CDR3. This chain joins TRBV19 and TRBJ2-7; a possible D gene is TRBD1 (7 bases). This CDR3 has 15 residues. Germline V gives CDR1 LNHDA, CDR2 SQIVND (reference sequence). Trimming pared 0 bases from V and 4 bases from J, leaving 13 bases between. This CDR3 reads CASSIDGRGAYEQYF. CDR3 bases: TGTGCCAGTAGTATAGACGGCAGGGGGGCTTACGAGCAGTACTTC.

This chain links TRBV6-6 with TRBJ2-1; TRBD2 matches 7 bases. This CDR3 is 16 amino acids long. Germline-derived CDR1 and CDR2 are MNHNY and SVGAGI (reference sequence). The J segment lost 3 bases and the V segment lost 4 bases, leaving 9 bases of the junction unmatched. The CDR3 DNA is TGTGCCAGCAGTTCCCTGGGACTACTTCTCTACAATGAGCAGTTCTTC. Amino acids: CASSSLGLLLYNEQFF.

This clone was seen more than once but under ten times. The V gene is TRBV2, the J gene TRBJ1-6; the match to TRBD1 covers 8 bases. Looked up from germline, CDR1 is SNHLY and CDR2 is FYNNEI. This CDR3 is built from 15 residues. Trimming took 1 base from V and 10 from J; bases not matched to a gene: 6. CDR3 region: CASSEVGQGSSPLHF. CDR3 bases: TGTGCCAGCAGTGAAGTCGGACAGGGCTCCTCACCCCTCCACTTT.

The V call is TRBV30, the J call TRBJ2-5; possibly TRBD2 for D (7 bases). The J call could be wrong; TRBJ2-7 is a better fit for the DNA end. The CDR3 extends over 14 amino acids. In germline, CDR1 is GTSNPN, CDR2 SVGIG (reference sequence). In DNA form, the CDR3 reads TGTGCCTGGAGCCAAGGGGGGGCTCAATACGAGCAGTACTTC. This gives the protein CAWSQGGAQYEQYF.

CDR3 coding DNA: TGTGCCAGCAGCTGGACAGGGGGCCCCCTCTCCTACGAGCAGTACTTC. The encoded protein is CASSWTGGPLSYEQYF. This chain joins TRBV11-1 and TRBJ2-7; 11 positions agree with TRBD1. The ends lost 4 bases at V and 0 bases at J; junction bases unmatched: 5. The CDR3 length is 16 residues. CDR1 is SGHAT and CDR2 is FQDESV in the germline V gene (reference sequence).

In this sample, this clone turned up once. The rearrangement uses TRBV6-1 and TRBJ1-2; D is possibly TRBD1 (5 bases). Trimming cost V 4 bases and J 5 bases, with 14 bases left between them. This CDR3 spans 14 amino acids. From germline, CDR1 is MNHNS and CDR2 SASEGT. CDR3 sequence reads: CASSGTAGGYGYTF. In DNA form, the CDR3 reads TGTGCCAGCAGTGGTACGGCGGGGGGGTATGGCTACACCTTC.

In nucleotides, the CDR3 is TGTGCCAGCAGCCAAGATTCTGAGGACTCCCTAGTTAAGGGCCAGTACTTC. This encodes CASSQDSEDSLVKGQYF. The gene calls are TRBV4-2 and TRBJ2-5; a possible D gene is TRBD2 (5 bases). V lost 0 bases and J lost 10, with 24 bases in between. CDR3 length: 17 amino acids. Germline V gives CDR1 LGHNA, CDR2 YNFKEQ.

The gene calls are TRBV11-2 and TRBJ1-1; tentative D call: TRBD1 (5 bases). This CDR3 has 17 residues. The V gene lost 2 bases and the J gene lost 2 bases, with 18 bases spanning the gap. Germline V gene data show CDR1 as SGHAT and CDR2 as FQNNGV. CDR3 amino acids: CASSLKFRQPINTEAFF. In DNA form, the CDR3 reads TGTGCCAGCAGCTTAAAGTTTAGACAGCCTATTAACACTGAAGCTTTCTTT.

V and J are TRBV28 and TRBJ2-5; 11 bases align to TRBD2. The junction had 11 bases not matched to a gene; V was cut back by 6 bases and J by 2 bases. Germline CDR1 MDHEN, CDR2 SYDVKM. The CDR3 length is 17 residues. The DNA of the CDR3 is TGTGCCAGCAGCACCGGACTAGCGGGTTACCTACAAGAGACCCAGTACTTC. This sequence encodes CASSTGLAGYLQETQYF.

The chain is built from TRBV9 and TRBJ2-1; the D gene is possibly TRBD2 (7 bases). There are 17 residues in the CDR3. The V gene lost 0 bases and the J gene lost 3 bases, with 16 bases spanning the gap. The germline V gene has CDR1 SGDLS and CDR2 YYNGEE. The CDR3 coding sequence is TGTGCCAGCAGCGTAGGGGGGGGGCAGGCAATCTACAATGAGCAGTTCTTC. Translated, it gives CASSVGGGQAIYNEQFF.

This clone has a single count. V is TRBV29-1 and J is TRBJ2-7; 7 positions match TRBD2. The V and J ends lost 1 base and 0 bases, in that order; junction bases with no gene match: 0. This CDR3 spans 13 amino acids. The germline V gene has CDR1 SQVTM and CDR2 ANQGSEA. The CDR3 DNA reads as TGCAGCGTTGAAGGGGACTACTCCTACGAGCAGTACTTC. Translated: CSVEGDYSYEQYF.

A single count supports this clone. The genes are TRBV7-2 and TRBJ1-2; D is ambiguous. The CDR3 extends over 15 amino acids. Trimming shortened V by 1 base and J by 3 bases, and 12 bases separated the two germline ends. Germline V lookup: CDR1 SGHTA, CDR2 FQGNSA. The DNA for the CDR3 is TGTGCCAGCAGCTTAGACGGGATTGGGGACTATGGCTACACCTTC. Its protein product is CASSLDGIGDYGYTF.

The genes are TRBV27 and TRBJ1-2; TRBD1 is a possible D gene (5 bases). V was clipped by 1 base and J by 2 bases, with 8 bases between them. The CDR3 covers 14 residues. Germline CDR1 is MNHEY and CDR2 is SMNVEV (reference sequence). The CDR3 region has the DNA TGTGCCAGCAGTTTATTCGCAGGGAACTATGGCTACACCTTC. Its protein product is CASSLFAGNYGYTF.

This clone is a singleton in its sample. The junction departs from germline at one end; a sequencing error may be responsible. The CDR3 nucleotides are TGTGCCAGCAGCTATTTGGGACGAGCGGGAGACTTC. Its translation: CASSYLGRAGDF. This rearrangement joins TRBV5-4 to TRBJ2-7, with 8 bases fitting TRBD2. CDR1 and CDR2 from the germline V gene are SGHNT and YYREEE (reference sequence). CDR3 length: 12 residues.

The chain is built from TRBV5-5 and TRBJ2-1, with TRBD1 matching over 10 bases. Germline CDR1 reads SGHKS; CDR2 reads YYEKEE (reference sequence). V trimming: 4 bases; J trimming: 8 bases; junction bases outside the gene matches: 9. This CDR3 spans 15 amino acids. This CDR3 is CASSPTGGIIDEQFF. The CDR3, as DNA: TGTGCCAGCAGCCCGACAGGGGGCATTATCGATGAGCAGTTCTTC. Combining the CDR3 with reference TRBV5-5 and TRBJ2-1 gives the whole variable domain DAGVTQSPTHLIKTRGQQVTLRCSPISGHKSVSWYQQVLGQGPQFIFQYYEKEERGRGNFPDRFSARQFPNYSSELNVNALLLGDSALYLCASSPTGGIIDEQFFGPGTRLTVL.

J is TRBJ1-1 and V is TRBV6-5; D gene ambiguous. The V end lost 6 bases, the J end lost 4 bases, and 12 bases lay between the germline ends. This CDR3 region has 13 residues. Germline assignment: CDR1 MNHEY and CDR2 SVGAGI. The CDR3 DNA reads as TGTGCCAGCAGGTCACGAGGTATCACTGAAGCTTTCTTT. The encoded protein is CASRSRGITEAFF.

This clone was picked up one time. The chain carries TRBV6-5 and TRBJ2-5, with D possibly being TRBD2 (6 bases). The germline CDR1 and CDR2 sequences are MNHEY and SVGAGI. V lost 0 bases, J lost 9 bases, and 11 bases lay in between. The CDR3 runs to 13 residues. The DNA for the CDR3 is TGTGCCAGCAGTTACTCCTCGGGGGAGGCCCAGTACTTC. It is translated as CASSYSSGEAQYF.

V and J are TRBV29-1 and TRBJ2-7; 10 bases map to TRBD1. V shed 5 bases and J 3 bases; nucleotides not matched to a gene: 4. Germline CDR1 SQVTM, CDR2 ANQGSEA. This CDR3 contains 13 residues. CDR3: CSVRTGGGYEQYF. The CDR3, as DNA: TGCAGCGTTAGGACAGGGGGAGGCTACGAGCAGTACTTC.

V and J are TRBV27 and TRBJ2-7, with 11 positions matching TRBD2. The germline CDR1 and CDR2 sequences are MNHEY and SMNVEV (reference sequence). The CDR3 loop spans 13 amino acids. Trimming at V came to 8 bases and at J to 2 bases, leaving 2 bases not matched to a gene. The CDR3 bases are TGTGCCAGCGGGACTAGCGGAACCTACGAGCAGTACTTC. As protein: CASGTSGTYEQYF.

This clone was seen only once. The chain is built from TRBV5-4 and TRBJ1-2; D gene unclear. The CDR3 contains 12 residues. The V and J ends lost 4 bases and 8 bases respectively, with 12 bases between them. In germline, CDR1 is SGHNT, CDR2 YYREEE (reference sequence). CDR3 amino acids: CASSPGLMGYTF. The CDR3 DNA reads as TGTGCCAGCAGCCCCGGACTGATGGGCTACACCTTC.

With regard to this clone: This same CDR3 is encoded by further DNA sequences in the sample. The chain employs TRBV7-3 and TRBJ1-1; 8 bases are a match to TRBD1. Germline CDR1 is SGHTA and CDR2 is FQGTGA. This CDR3 spans 14 amino acids. V was pared by 4 bases and J by 1 base, with 2 bases of the junction left unmatched. The CDR3 DNA reads TGTGCCAGCAGCTCCGGACAGGGGAACACTGAAGCTTTCTTT. Amino acid sequence: CASSSGQGNTEAFF.

In this sample, this clone turned up a few times. The chain links TRBV5-1 to TRBJ2-1; no firm D call. The ends were cut back, 3 bases at V and 0 bases at J, with 4 bases in the middle. The CDR3 consists of 13 residues. Germline CDR1 and CDR2: SGHRS and YFSETQ. This chain's CDR3 is CASSSSSYNEQFF. The CDR3 nucleotides read TGCGCCAGCAGCTCGAGCTCCTACAATGAGCAGTTCTTC.

The gene calls are TRBV19 and TRBJ1-2, with D possibly being TRBD1 (5 bases). CDR3 size: 14 residues. CDR1 LNHDA and CDR2 SQIVND come from the germline V gene (reference sequence). V lost 5 bases and J 4 bases, leaving 14 bases between the germline ends. CDR3 bases: TGTGCCAGTAGTGTCAGGACATTTGTCTATGGCTACACCTTC. Translated: CASSVRTFVYGYTF.

This chain joins TRBV4-1 and TRBJ2-1, with TRBD2 matching 7 bases. CDR1 is MGHRA, CDR2 YSYEKL, per germline. V dropped 2 bases and J dropped 9; count of bases not matched to a gene: 4. This CDR3 region has 13 residues. The CDR3 region is CASSQMGGTEQFF. The CDR3 nucleotides read TGCGCCAGCAGCCAAATGGGGGGGACTGAGCAGTTCTTC.

A single count supports this clone. In nucleotides, the CDR3 is TGTGCCAGCAGCCAAAACACAAAAGCTTTCTTT. It yields the protein CASSQNTKAFF. The chain has TRBV14 and TRBJ1-1; D is unclear. The CDR3 extends over 11 amino acids. Between the trimmed V and J ends, which lost 2 bases and 9 bases, there was a span of 7 bases. Per germline, CDR1 SGHDN and CDR2 FVKESK.

The rearrangement joins TRBV5-1 to TRBJ2-7; no clear D. Germline-derived CDR1 and CDR2 are SGHRS and YFSETQ. Trimming stripped 2 bases from V and 0 bases from J, with 9 bases between. The CDR3 has 14 residues. As DNA, the CDR3 is TGCGCCAGCAGCTTCGGTGCGGACTCCTACGAGCAGTACTTC. This gives the protein CASSFGADSYEQYF. Together with reference TRBV5-1 and TRBJ2-7, the CDR3 gives the full variable domain: KAGVTQTPRYLIKTRGQQVTLSCSPISGHRSVSWYQQTPGQGLQFLFEYFSETQRNKGNFPGRFSGRQFSNSRSEMNVSTLELGDSALYLCASSFGADSYEQYFGPGTRLTVT.

This sequence joins TRBV29-1 and TRBJ1-1; D gene ambiguous. With 4 bases removed from V and 7 bases from J, the gap between germline ends came to 10 bases. The CDR3 covers 11 residues. In germline, CDR1 is SQVTM, CDR2 ANQGSEA. In nucleotides, the CDR3 is TGCAGCGTTGCCCGGGGTCTTGAAGCTTTCTTT. Protein sequence: CSVARGLEAFF.

The CDR3 here is CSVETGANYGYTF. In DNA, the CDR3 is TGCAGCGTGGAGACAGGTGCTAACTATGGCTACACCTTC. This chain uses TRBV29-1 with TRBJ1-2, with D maybe TRBD1 (6 bases). This CDR3 region has 13 residues. Trimming stripped 6 bases from V and 0 bases from J, with 11 bases between. CDR1 SQVTM and CDR2 ANQGSEA come from the germline V gene.